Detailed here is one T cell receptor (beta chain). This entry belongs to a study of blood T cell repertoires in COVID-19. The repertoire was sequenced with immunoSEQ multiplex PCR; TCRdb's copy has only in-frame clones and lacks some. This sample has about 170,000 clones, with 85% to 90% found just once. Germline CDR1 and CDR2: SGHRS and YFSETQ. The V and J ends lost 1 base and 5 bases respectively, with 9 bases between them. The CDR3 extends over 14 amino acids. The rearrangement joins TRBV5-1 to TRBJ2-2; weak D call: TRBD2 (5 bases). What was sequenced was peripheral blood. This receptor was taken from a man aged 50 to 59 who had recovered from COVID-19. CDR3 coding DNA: TGCGCCAGCAGCTTGCGGGTAGCGACCGGGGAGCTGTTTTTT. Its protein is CASSLRVATGELFF. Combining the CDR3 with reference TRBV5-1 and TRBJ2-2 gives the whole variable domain KAGVTQTPRYLIKTRGQQVTLSCSPISGHRSVSWYQQTPGQGLQFLFEYFSETQRNKGNFPGRFSGRQFSNSRSEMNVSTLELGDSALYLCASSLRVATGELFFGEGSRLTVL.